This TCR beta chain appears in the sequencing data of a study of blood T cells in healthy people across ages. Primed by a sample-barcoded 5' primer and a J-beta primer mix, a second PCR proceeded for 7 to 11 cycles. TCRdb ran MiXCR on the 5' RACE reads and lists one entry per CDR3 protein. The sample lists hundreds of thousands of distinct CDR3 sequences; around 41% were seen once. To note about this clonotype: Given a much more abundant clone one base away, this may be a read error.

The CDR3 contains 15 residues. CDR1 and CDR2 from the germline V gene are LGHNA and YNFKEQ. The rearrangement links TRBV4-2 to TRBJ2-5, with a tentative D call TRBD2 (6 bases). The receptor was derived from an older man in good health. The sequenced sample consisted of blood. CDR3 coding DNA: TGTGCCAGCAGCAAAGAGGGACTCTACGGGAATGAGCAGTACTTC. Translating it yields CASSKEGLYGNEQYF.